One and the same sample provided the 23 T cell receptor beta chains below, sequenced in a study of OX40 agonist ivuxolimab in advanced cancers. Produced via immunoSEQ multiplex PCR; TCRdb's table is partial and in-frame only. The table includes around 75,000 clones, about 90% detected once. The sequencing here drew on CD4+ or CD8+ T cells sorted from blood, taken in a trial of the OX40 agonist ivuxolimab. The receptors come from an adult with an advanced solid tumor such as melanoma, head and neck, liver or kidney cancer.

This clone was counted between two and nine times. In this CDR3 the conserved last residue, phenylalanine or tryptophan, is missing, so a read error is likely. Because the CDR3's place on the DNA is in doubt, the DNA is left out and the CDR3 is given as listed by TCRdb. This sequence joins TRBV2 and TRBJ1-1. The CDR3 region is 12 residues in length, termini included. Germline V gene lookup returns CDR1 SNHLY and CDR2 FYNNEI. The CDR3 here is CASREVQVHWEV.

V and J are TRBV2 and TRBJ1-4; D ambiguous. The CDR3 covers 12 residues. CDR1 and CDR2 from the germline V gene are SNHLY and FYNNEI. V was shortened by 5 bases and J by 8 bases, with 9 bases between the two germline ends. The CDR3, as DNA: TGTGCCAGCAGTCTCCAAGGGGAAAAACTGTTTTTT. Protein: CASSLQGEKLFF.

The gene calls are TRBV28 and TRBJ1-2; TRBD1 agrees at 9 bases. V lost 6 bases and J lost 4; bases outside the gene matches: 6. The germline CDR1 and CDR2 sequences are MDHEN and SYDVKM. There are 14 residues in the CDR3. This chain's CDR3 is CASRTQGAFYGYTF. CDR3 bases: TGTGCCAGCAGGACACAGGGGGCTTTCTATGGCTACACCTTC.

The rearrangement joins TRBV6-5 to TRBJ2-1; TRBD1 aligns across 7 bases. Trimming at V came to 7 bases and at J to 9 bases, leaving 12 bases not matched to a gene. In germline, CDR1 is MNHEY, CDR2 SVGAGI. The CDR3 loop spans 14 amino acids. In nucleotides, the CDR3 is TGTGCCAGCATCCGGGGCCGAGCAGGGGGTGAGCAGTTCTTC. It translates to CASIRGRAGGEQFF.

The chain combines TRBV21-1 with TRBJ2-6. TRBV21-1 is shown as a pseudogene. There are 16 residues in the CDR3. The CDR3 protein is CASSTSRVSGANVLTF. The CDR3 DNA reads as TGTGCCAGCAGCACCTCAAGGGTGTCTGGGGCCAACGTCCTGACTTTC.

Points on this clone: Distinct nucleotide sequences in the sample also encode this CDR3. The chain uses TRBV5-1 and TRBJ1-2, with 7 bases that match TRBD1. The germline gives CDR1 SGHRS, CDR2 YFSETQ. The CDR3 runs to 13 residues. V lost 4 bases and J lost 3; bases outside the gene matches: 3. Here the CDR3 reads CASSLGGDYGYTF. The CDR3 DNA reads TGCGCCAGCAGCCTAGGGGGCGACTATGGCTACACCTTC.

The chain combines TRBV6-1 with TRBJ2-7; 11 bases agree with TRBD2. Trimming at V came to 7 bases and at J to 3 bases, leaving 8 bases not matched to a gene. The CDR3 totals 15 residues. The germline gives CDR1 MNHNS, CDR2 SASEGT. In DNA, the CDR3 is TGTGCCAGCACCGAGGGGCTAGCGGGAGGCTACGAGCAGTACTTC. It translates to CASTEGLAGGYEQYF.

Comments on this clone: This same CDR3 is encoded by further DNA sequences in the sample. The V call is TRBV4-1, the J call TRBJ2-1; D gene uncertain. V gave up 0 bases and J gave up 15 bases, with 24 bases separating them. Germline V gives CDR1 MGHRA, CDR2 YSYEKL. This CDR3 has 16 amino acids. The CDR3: CASSQDSRLLAVAPFF. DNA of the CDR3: TGCGCCAGCAGCCAAGATTCACGGCTCCTGGCGGTTGCTCCGTTCTTC.

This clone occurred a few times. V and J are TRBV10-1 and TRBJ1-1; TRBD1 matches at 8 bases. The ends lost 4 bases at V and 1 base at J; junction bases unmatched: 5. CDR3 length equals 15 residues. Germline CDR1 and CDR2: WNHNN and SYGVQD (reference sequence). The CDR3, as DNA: TGCGCCAGCAGTGGGGACAGGACCTCGAACACTGAAGCTTTCTTT. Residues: CASSGDRTSNTEAFF.

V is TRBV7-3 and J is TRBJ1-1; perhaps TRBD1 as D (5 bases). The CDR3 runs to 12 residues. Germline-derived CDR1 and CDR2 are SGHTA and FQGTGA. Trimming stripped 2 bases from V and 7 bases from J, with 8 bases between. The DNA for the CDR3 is TGTGCCAGCAGCTTAGGGCAGGGTGAAGCTTTCTTT. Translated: CASSLGQGEAFF.

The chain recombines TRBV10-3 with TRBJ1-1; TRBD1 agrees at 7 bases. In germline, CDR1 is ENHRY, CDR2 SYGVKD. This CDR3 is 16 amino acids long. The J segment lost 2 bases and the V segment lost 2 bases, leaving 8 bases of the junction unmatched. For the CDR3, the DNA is TGTGCCATCAGTGAGCCAGGACAGGCGGGAAACACTGAAGCTTTCTTT. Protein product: CAISEPGQAGNTEAFF.

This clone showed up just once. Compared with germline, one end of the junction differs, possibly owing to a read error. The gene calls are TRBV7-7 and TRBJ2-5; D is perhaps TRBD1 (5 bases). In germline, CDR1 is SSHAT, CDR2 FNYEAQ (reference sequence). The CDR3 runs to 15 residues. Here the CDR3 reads CASSPGSGNKETQYF. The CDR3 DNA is TGTGCTAGCAGCCCCGGTTCAGGGAATAAAGAGACCCAGTACTTC.

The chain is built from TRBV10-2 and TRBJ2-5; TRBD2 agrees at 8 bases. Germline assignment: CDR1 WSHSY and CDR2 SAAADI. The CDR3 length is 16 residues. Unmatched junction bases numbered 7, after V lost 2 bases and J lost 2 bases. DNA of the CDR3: TGCGCCAGCAGTGAGGGATTACTAGCGGTGCAAGAGACCCAGTACTTC. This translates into CASSEGLLAVQETQYF.

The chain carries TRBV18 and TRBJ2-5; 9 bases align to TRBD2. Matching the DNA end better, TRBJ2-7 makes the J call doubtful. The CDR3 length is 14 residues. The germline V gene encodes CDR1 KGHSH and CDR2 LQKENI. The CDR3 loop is CASSPTSGVHEQYF. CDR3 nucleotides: TGTGCCAGCTCACCGACTAGCGGCGTCCACGAGCAGTACTTC.

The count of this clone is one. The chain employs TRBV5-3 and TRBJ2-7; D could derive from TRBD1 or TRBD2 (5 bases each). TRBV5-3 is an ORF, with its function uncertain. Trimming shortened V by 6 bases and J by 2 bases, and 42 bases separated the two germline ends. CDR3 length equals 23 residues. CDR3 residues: CARNVPSRRLERTHYAYTYEQYF. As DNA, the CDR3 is TGTGCCAGAAACGTCCCCTCCCGCCGATTGGAGCGGACACATTACGCTTACACCTACGAGCAGTACTTC.

Written as DNA, the CDR3 is TGTGCCATCAGCCCCCAGCCAGTGGGGACTAGCGCTAGTCTAAGCACAGATACGCAGTATTTT. Translating gives CAISPQPVGTSASLSTDTQYF. V and J are TRBV10-3 and TRBJ2-3; 10 bases line up with TRBD2. This CDR3 spans 21 amino acids. V was pared by 6 bases and J by 0 bases, with 21 bases of the junction left unmatched. Germline CDR1 is ENHRY and CDR2 is SYGVKD.

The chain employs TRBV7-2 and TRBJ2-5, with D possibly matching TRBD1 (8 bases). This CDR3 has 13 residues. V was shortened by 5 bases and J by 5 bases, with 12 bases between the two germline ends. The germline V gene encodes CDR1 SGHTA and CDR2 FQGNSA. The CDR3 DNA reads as TGTGCCAGCAGCACACAGGGGGGGGAGACCCAGTACTTC. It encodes CASSTQGGETQYF.

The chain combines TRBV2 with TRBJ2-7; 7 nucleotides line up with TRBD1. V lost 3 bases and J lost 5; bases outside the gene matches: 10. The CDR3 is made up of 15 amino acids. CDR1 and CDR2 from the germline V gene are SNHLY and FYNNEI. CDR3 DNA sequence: TGTGCCAGCAGTGACCCCCGACAGGGAGTCGACGAGCAGTACTTC. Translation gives CASSDPRQGVDEQYF.

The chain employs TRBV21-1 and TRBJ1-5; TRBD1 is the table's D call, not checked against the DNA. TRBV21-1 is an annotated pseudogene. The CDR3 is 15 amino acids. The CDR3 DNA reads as TGTGCCAGCAGCAGAGACAGGGCGCGCAATCAGCCCCAGCATTTT. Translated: CASSRDRARNQPQHF.

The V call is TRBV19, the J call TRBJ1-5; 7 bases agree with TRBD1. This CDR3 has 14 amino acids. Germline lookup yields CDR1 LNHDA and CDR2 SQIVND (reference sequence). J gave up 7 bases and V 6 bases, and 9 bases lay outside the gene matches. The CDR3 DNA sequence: TGTGCCAGTAGCGAACAGGGGACCGGACAGCCCCAGCATTTT. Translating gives CASSEQGTGQPQHF. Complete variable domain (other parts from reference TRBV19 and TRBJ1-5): DGGITQSPKYLFRKEGQNVTLSCEQNLNHDAMYWYRQDPGQGLRLIYYSQIVNDFQKGDIAEGYSVSREKKESFPLTVTSAQKNPTAFYLCASSEQGTGQPQHFGDGTRLSIL.

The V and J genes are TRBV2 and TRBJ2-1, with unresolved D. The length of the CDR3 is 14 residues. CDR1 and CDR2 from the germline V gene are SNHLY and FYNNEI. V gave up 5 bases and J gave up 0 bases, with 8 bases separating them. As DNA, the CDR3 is TGTGCCAGCAGTTACAGTAGCTCCTACAATGAGCAGTTCTTC. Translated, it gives CASSYSSSYNEQFF.

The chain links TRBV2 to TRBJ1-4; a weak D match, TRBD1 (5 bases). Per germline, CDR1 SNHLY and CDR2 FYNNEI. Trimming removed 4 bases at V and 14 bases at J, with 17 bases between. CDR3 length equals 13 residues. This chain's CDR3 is CASSGGVTAILFF. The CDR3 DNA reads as TGTGCCAGCAGTGGGGGGGTGACAGCCATCCTGTTTTTT. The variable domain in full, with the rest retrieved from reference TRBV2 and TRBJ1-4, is EPEVTQTPSHQVTQMGQEVILRCVPISNHLYFYWYRQILGQKVEFLVSFYNNEISEKSEIFDDQFSVERPDGSNFTLKIRSTKLEDSAMYFCASSGGVTAILFFGSGTQLSVL.

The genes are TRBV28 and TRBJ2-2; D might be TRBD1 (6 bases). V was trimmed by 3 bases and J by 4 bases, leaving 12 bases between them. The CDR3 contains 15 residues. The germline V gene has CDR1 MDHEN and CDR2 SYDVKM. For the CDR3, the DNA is TGTGCCAGCAGTTTTTGGGGGCAGGTCACCGGGGAGCTGTTTTTT. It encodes CASSFWGQVTGELFF.